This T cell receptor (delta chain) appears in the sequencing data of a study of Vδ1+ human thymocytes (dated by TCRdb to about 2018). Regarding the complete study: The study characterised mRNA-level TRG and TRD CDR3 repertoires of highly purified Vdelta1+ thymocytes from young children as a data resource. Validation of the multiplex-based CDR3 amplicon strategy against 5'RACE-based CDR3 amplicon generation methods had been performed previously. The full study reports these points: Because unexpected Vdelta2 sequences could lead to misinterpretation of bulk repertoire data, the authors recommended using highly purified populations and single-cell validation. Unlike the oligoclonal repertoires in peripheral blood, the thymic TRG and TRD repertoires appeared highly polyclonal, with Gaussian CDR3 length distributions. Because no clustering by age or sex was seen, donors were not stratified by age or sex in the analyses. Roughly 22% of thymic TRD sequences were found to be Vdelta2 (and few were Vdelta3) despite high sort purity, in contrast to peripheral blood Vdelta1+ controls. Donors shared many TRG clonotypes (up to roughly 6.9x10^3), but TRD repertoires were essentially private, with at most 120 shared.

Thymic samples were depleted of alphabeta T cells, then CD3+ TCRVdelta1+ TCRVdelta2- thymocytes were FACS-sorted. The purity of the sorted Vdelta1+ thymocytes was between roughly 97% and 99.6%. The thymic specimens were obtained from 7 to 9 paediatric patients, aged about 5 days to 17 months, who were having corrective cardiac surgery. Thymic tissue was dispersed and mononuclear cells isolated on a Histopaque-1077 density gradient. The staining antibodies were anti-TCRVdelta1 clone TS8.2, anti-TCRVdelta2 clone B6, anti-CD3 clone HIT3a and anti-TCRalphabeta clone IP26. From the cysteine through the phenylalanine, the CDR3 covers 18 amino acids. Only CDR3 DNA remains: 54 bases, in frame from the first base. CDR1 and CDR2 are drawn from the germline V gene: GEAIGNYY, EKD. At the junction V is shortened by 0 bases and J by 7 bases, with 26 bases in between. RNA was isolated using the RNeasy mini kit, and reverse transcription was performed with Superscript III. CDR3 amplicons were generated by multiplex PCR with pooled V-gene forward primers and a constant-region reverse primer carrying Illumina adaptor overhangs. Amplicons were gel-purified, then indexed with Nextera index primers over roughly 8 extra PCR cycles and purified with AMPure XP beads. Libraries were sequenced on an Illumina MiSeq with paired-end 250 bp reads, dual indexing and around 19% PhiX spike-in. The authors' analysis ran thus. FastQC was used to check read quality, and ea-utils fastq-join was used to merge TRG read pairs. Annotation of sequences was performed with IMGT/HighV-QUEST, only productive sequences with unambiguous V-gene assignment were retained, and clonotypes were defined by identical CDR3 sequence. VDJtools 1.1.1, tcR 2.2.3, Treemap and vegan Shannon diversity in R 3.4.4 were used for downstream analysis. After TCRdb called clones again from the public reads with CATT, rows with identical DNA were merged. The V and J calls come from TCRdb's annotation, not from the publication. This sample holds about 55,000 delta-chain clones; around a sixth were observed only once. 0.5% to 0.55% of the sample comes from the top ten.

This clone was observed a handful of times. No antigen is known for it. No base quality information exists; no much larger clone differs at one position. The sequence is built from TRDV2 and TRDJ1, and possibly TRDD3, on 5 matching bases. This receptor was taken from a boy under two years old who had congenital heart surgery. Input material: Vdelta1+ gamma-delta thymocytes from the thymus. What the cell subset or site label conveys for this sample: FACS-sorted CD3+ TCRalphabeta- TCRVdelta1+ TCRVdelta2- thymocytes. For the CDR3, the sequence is CACDTSYFSGQGGGKLIF. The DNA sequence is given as TGTGCCTGTGACACCTCTTATTTTTCGGGCCAAGGAGGGGGTAAACTCATCTTT.